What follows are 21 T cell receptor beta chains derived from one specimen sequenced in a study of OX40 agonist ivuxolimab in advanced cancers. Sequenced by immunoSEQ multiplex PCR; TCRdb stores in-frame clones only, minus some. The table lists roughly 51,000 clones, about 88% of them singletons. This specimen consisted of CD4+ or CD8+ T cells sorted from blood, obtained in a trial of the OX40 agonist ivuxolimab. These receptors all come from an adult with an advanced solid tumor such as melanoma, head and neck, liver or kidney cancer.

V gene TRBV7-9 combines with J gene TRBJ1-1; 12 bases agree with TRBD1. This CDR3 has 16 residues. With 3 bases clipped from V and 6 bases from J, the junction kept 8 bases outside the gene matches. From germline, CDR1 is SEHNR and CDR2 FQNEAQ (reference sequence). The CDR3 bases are TGTGCCAGCAGCTTTTCCGGGACAGGGGGCGGGGCTGAAGCTTTCTTT. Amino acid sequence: CASSFSGTGGGAEAFF.

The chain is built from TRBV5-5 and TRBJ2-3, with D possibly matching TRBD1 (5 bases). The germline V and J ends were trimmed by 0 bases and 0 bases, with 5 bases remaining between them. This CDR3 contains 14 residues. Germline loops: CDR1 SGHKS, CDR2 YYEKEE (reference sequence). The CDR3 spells CASSLGQSTDTQYF. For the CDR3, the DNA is TGTGCCAGCAGCTTGGGACAGAGCACAGATACGCAGTATTTT.

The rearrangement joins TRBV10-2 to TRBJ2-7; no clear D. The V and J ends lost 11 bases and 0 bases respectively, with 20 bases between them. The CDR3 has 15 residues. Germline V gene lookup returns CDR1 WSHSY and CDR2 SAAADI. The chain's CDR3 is CAVNRDYRFSYEQYF. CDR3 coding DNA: TGCGCCGTAAATCGCGATTACCGTTTCTCCTACGAGCAGTACTTC.

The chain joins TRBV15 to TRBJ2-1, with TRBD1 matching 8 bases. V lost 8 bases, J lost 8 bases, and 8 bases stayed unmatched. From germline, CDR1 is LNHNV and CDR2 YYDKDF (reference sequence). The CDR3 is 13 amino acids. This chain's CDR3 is CATQGAHWDEQFF. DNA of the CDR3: TGTGCCACCCAGGGGGCCCACTGGGATGAGCAGTTCTTC.

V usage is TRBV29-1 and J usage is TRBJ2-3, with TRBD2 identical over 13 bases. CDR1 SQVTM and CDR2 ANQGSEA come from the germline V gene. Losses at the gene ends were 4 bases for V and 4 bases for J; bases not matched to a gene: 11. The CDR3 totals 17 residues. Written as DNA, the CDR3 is TGCAGCGTTGGAAGCGGAGGACTAGCGGGAGTGGCAGATACGCAGTATTTT. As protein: CSVGSGGLAGVADTQYF.

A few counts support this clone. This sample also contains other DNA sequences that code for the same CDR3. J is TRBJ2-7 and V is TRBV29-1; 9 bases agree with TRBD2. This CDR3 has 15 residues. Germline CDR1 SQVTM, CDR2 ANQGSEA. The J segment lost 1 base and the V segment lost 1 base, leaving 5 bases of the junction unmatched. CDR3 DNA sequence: TGCAGCGTTGAAGGAACGACTAGCGGATCCTACGAGCAGTACTTC. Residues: CSVEGTTSGSYEQYF.

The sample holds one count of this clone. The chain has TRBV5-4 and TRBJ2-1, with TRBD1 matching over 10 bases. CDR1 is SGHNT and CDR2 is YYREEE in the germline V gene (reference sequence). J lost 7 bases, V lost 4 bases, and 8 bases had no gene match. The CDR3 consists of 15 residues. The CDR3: CASSHRQGAPNEQFF. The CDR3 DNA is TGTGCCAGCAGCCATAGACAGGGGGCGCCTAATGAGCAGTTCTTC.

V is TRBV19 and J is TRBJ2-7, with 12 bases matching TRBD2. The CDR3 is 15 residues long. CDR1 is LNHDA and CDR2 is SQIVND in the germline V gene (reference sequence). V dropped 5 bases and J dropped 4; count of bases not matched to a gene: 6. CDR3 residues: CASSVTSGSAYEQYF. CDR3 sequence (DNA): TGTGCCAGTAGTGTGACTAGCGGGAGTGCATACGAGCAGTACTTC. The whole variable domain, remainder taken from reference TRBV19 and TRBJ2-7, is DGGITQSPKYLFRKEGQNVTLSCEQNLNHDAMYWYRQDPGQGLRLIYYSQIVNDFQKGDIAEGYSVSREKKESFPLTVTSAQKNPTAFYLCASSVTSGSAYEQYFGPGTRLTVT.

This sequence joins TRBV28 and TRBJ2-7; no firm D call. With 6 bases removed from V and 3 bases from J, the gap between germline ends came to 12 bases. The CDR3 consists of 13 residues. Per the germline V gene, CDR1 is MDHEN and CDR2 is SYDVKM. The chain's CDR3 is CASRRTANYEQYF. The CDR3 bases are TGTGCCAGCAGGAGAACAGCGAACTACGAGCAGTACTTC.

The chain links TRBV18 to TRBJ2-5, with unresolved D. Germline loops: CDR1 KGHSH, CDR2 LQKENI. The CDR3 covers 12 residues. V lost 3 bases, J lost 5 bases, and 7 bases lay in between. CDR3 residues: CASSPQGETQYF. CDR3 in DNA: TGTGCCAGCTCACCGCAAGGGGAGACCCAGTACTTC.

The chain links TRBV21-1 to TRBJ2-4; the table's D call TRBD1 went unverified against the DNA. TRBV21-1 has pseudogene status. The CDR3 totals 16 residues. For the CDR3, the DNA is TGTGCCAGCAGCAACTGGACAGGGAAGGCCAAAAACATTCAGTACTTC. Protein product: CASSNWTGKAKNIQYF.

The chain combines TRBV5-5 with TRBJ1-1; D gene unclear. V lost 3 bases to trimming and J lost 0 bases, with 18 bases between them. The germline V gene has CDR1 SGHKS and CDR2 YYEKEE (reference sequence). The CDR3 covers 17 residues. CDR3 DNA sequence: TGTGCCAGCAGCTCGTACAGCAGTCAATTAATGAACACTGAAGCTTTCTTT. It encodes CASSSYSSQLMNTEAFF.

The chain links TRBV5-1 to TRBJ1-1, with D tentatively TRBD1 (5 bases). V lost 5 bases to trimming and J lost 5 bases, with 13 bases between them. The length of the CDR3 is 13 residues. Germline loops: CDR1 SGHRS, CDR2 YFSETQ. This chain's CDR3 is CASSLAPGTEAFF. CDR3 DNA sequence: TGCGCCAGCAGTCTGGCCCCAGGGACTGAAGCTTTCTTT.

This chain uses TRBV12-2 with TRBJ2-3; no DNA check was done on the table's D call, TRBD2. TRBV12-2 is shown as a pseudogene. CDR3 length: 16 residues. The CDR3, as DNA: TGTGCAAGTCGCGATCCGGGACTAGCGGCCACAGATACGCAGTATTTT. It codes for CASRDPGLAATDTQYF.

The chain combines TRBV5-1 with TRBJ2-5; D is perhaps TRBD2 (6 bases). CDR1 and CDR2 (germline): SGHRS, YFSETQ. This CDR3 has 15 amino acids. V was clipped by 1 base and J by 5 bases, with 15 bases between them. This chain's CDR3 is CASSLMEGLGETQYF. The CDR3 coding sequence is TGCGCCAGCAGCTTGATGGAGGGTCTGGGGGAGACCCAGTACTTC.

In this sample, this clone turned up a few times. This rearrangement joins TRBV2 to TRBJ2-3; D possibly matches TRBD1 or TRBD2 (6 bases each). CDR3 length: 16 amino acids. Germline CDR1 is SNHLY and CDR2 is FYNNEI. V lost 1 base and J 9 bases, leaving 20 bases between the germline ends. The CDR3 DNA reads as TGTGCCAGCAGTGAAGTCGGTGCGGGACACCCTGGAACGCAGTATTTT. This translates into CASSEVGAGHPGTQYF. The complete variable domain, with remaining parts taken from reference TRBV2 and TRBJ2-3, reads EPEVTQTPSHQVTQMGQEVILRCVPISNHLYFYWYRQILGQKVEFLVSFYNNEISEKSEIFDDQFSVERPDGSNFTLKIRSTKLEDSAMYFCASSEVGAGHPGTQYFGPGTRLTVL.

CDR3 protein: CASSSRTSWETQYF. CDR3 sequence (DNA): TGCGCCAGCAGCTCCCGGACTAGCTGGGAGACCCAGTACTTC. V usage is TRBV5-1 and J usage is TRBJ2-5; TRBD2 matches at 8 bases. Germline lookup yields CDR1 SGHRS and CDR2 YFSETQ. CDR3 length equals 14 residues. Trimming took 3 bases from V and 5 from J; bases not matched to a gene: 6.

CDR3 region: CASRTGYEQYF. DNA of the CDR3: TGTGCCAGCAGGACTGGCTACGAGCAGTACTTC. V and J are TRBV6-1 and TRBJ2-5; D remains unclear. The end of the DNA fits TRBJ2-7 better, so the J call may be wrong. Looked up from germline, CDR1 is MNHNS and CDR2 is SASEGT. The CDR3 loop spans 11 amino acids.

As DNA, the CDR3 is TGTGCCAGCATCGGGGACACCTACAATGAGCAGTTCTTC. This sequence encodes CASIGDTYNEQFF. The chain has TRBV7-9 and TRBJ2-1, with D perhaps TRBD1 (6 bases). Germline-derived CDR1 and CDR2 are SEHNR and FQNEAQ (reference sequence). This CDR3 is 13 amino acids long. V lost 7 bases and J lost 2, with 9 bases in between.

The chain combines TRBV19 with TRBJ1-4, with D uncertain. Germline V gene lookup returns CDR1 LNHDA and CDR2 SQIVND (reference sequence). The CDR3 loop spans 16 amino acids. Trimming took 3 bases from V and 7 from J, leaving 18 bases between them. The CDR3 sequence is CASSIALLTRTEKLFF. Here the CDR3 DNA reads TGTGCCAGTAGTATCGCGCTTTTGACTAGGACTGAAAAACTGTTTTTT.

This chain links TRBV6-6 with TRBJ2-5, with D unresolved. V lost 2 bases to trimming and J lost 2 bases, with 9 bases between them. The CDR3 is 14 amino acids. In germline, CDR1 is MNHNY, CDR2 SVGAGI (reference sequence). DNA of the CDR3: TGTGCCAGCAGTTACGGGGATCTGCAAGAGACCCAGTACTTC. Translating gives CASSYGDLQETQYF.